This section outlines one T cell receptor (beta chain) sequence together with its context. PCR used 60 Vbeta primers and 13 Jbeta primers. TCRdb's table, derived via immunoSEQ multiplex PCR, lists solely in-frame clones and lacks some. The data contain around 170,000 clones, around 84% of them seen just once; the ten biggest clones take up approximately 2.4%. The CDR3 is made up of 13 amino acids. The V end was cut by 3 bases, the J end by 8 bases, with 10 bases between. CDR1 is MRHNA, CDR2 SNTAGT, per germline. The sample originates from a study of cytomegalovirus exposure and HLA in healthy donors. This clonotype originated in a woman aged 50 to 60 in good health and CMV-seropositive. The chain couples TRBV6-4 to TRBJ1-4, with no clear D. Input material: PBMCs. CDR3 DNA: TGTGCCAGCAGTGAGGAGGGTGGCGAAAAACTGTTTTTT. Its protein is CASSEEGGEKLFF.